These T cell receptor beta chains were read from a single sample in a study of tumor-infiltrating lymphocytes in primary liver carcinoma. TCRdb re-derived calls from the multiplex PCR reads in MiXCR, one entry per CDR3 protein. The table includes 99,000 or so distinct CDR3 sequences, approximately 71% detected once. The sequencing sample was made of liver tumor tissue from sampling region 5. The source of these receptors is an older woman with primary liver carcinoma and hepatitis B virus infection. The CDR3 runs from the conserved cysteine through the conserved F or W. D genes are given only for firm matches. Size tells how often a clone was seen (once, few, many) or the class of an expanded clone, and some rows leave it out.

>TRBJ2-3|NA|TRBV24-1|NA
TGTGCCACCAAGGAGGGAGATACGCAGTATTTT
CATKEGDTQYF
>TRBJ2-1|NA|TRBV4-1|NA
TGCGCCAGCAGCCTCACACAGGAGGCTGGGATATACGATGAGCAGTTCTTC
CASSLTQEAGIYDEQFF
>TRBJ2-1|NA|TRBV2|NA
TGTGCCAGCAGTGAGTCTGTAACTACTCGTTTC
CASSESVTTRF
>TRBJ2-1|NA|TRBV20-1|TRBD2
TGCAGTGCTAGAGATTTTGGGACTAGCTCAAGCTCCTACAATGAGCAGTTCTTC
CSARDFGTSSSSYNEQFF
>TRBJ1-1|NA|TRBV11-3|NA
TGTGCCGGCAGTTTAGTCGGGGAATGCCGGAACACTGAAGCTTTCTTT
CAGSLVGECRNTEAFF
>TRBJ1-1|many|TRBV7-9|NA
TGTGCCAGCAGCTGGGACACAACCAACACTGAAGCTTTCTTT
CASSWDTTNTEAFF
>TRBJ2-7|once|TRBV6-6|TRBD2
TGTGCCAGCAGTTTGGGCGGGAGGGCCAACGAGCAGTACTTC
CASSLGGRANEQYF
>TRBJ1-1|NA|TRBV12-3/TRBV12-4|TRBD1
TGTGCCAGCAGTTTAGAAAAGAGGGGGCCGAACACCGAAGCTTTCTTT
CASSLEKRGPNTEAFF
>TRBJ2-3|many|TRBV7-8|NA
TGTGCCAGCAGCTTAGATGGAGGTACGCAGTATTTT
CASSLDGGTQYF
>TRBJ2-7|NA|TRBV29-1|NA
TGCAGCGTTGAATCCGGTAATCCTCCATACGAGCAGTACTTC
CSVESGNPPYEQYF
>TRBJ2-6|NA|TRBV6-5|NA
TGTGCCAGCAGTTACTCGATGGGGGCGTGGGGGGCCAAGGCCCTGACTTTC
CASSYSMGAWGAKALTF
>TRBJ2-3|NA|TRBV11-2|NA
TGTGCCAGCAGCTTAGACAGACAGGCGACCACAGATACGCAGTATTTT
CASSLDRQATTDTQYF
>TRBJ2-5|NA|TRBV20-1|TRBD2
TGCAGTGCCTCAGGCGGACTAGCGGGATGGGAGACCCAGTACTTC
CSASGGLAGWETQYF
>TRBJ2-3|NA|TRBV7-8|TRBD2
TGTGCCAGCAGCAGACGGACGGGGGGAGAGACAGATACGCGGTATTTT
CASSRRTGGETDTRYF
>TRBJ2-2|NA|TRBV11-1|NA
TGTACCAGCAACGTCCGGCCATTCCTAGTTAACACCGGGGAGCTGTTTTTT
CTSNVRPFLVNTGELFF
>TRBJ1-2|NA|TRBV12-3/TRBV12-4|NA
TGTGCCAGCACCTCGAACTTGAGTACCGGGTACAGCTATGGCTACACCTTC
CASTSNLSTGYSYGYTF
>TRBJ1-1|NA|TRBV11-2|NA
NA
CASSFAGGTETFF
>TRBJ2-3|once|TRBV11-2|NA
TGTGCCAGTAGCTTAAATCGAGGAGATACACAGTATTTT
CASSLNRGDTQYF
>TRBJ2-2|NA|TRBV28|TRBD2
TGTGCTAGCTGTTCCCGGACTAGCGAAACTGAGAACACCGGGGAGCTGTTTTTT
CASCSRTSETENTGELFF
>TRBJ2-7|many|TRBV6-1|NA
TGTGCCAGCAGTGAAGCAGGACTCGCAACCTACGAGCAGTACTTC
CASSEAGLATYEQYF
>TRBJ2-7|many|TRBV28|NA
TGTGCCAGCAGTTTGTATCAGGGGAATCGCGAGCAGTACTTC
CASSLYQGNREQYF
>TRBJ1-2|NA|TRBV12-3/TRBV12-4|NA
TGTACCAACACCCGGCGGGAGAAAGGCTACACCTTC
CTNTRREKGYTF
>TRBJ1-4|many|TRBV29-1|NA
TGCAGCGTAGCTCCCCAGGGTCTGGATGAAAAACTGTTTTTT
CSVAPQGLDEKLFF
>TRBJ2-7|NA|TRBV11-3|TRBD1
TGTGCCAGCAGCTTAGAGCAGACAGGGGGCTACTACGAGCAGTATTTC
CASSLEQTGGYYEQYF
>TRBJ2-5|NA|TRBV5-4|TRBD1
TGTGCCAGCAGCTTAGTCCGGGACAGCGCCCAAGAGACCCAGTACTTC
CASSLVRDSAQETQYF
>TRBJ1-6|many|TRBV13|NA
TGTGCCAGCAGCTTAGATCGAGGGTATAATTCACCCCTCCACTTT
CASSLDRGYNSPLHF
>TRBJ2-3|NA|TRBV11-2|NA
TGTGCCAGCTGCCCAGATCTGGGTCGCACGTTCTCGCAGTATTTT
CASCPDLGRTFSQYF
>TRBJ2-2|NA|TRBV20-1|TRBD2
TGCAGTGCTATAGCGGGAGTAGGTACCGGGGAGCTGTTTTTT
CSAIAGVGTGELFF
>TRBJ2-7|NA|TRBV10-3|TRBD1
TGTGTCATTAACCCTAGGGGGACAGGGAACTACGAGCAGTACTTC
CVINPRGTGNYEQYF
>TRBJ2-5|NA|TRBV29-1|NA
TGCAGCGTTGAAAGCCGGGAACTAGTGGGAGTAGAGACCCAGTACTTC
CSVESRELVGVETQYF
>TRBJ2-2|NA|TRBV20-1|NA
TGCAGTGCAGTCGGGCCAGGGGGGCCTTCGAACACCGGGGAGCTGTTTTTT
CSAVGPGGPSNTGELFF
>TRBJ2-1|NA|TRBV28|NA
TGTGCCAGCACCCCCGGTTCCCGTTATCACCCCAATGAGCAGTTCTTC
CASTPGSRYHPNEQFF
>TRBJ2-3|NA|TRBV6-5|TRBD2
TGTGACAGCAGTTACCAGCCTGGACTAGCGGGAGCCGTAGATACCCAGTATTTT
CDSSYQPGLAGAVDTQYF
>TRBJ2-3|few|TRBV7-9|NA
TGTGCCAGCAGCTTAGGTCAGGGGATTGCAGATACGCAGTATTTT
CASSLGQGIADTQYF
>TRBJ2-1|few|TRBV20-1|TRBD2
TGCAGTCCCCGAGGGAGCGGGATGACCTACAATGAGCAGTTCTTC
CSPRGSGMTYNEQFF
>TRBJ2-1|NA|TRBV12-5|NA
TGTGCTAGTGGCCAGACTGGCGGCCTATACATTGAGCAGTTCTTC
CASGQTGGLYIEQFF
>TRBJ2-1|NA|TRBV11-2|TRBD1
TGTGCCAGCAGCCGCGGGACAGGCCACTCCTACAATGAGCAGTTCTTC
CASSRGTGHSYNEQFF
>TRBJ2-1|NA|TRBV6-1|NA
TGTGCCAGTAGTCGCCTAGATTCGCTCAATGAGAAGTTCTTC
CASSRLDSLNEKFF
>TRBJ1-2|once|TRBV6-5|NA
TGTGCCAGCAGTTATGGAGCGTACGATGCCTACACCTTC
CASSYGAYDAYTF
>TRBJ1-1|NA|TRBV5-5|NA
TGTAGCAGCAGCTTCGATCTAAACACTGAAGCTTTCTTT
CSSSFDLNTEAFF
>TRBJ2-5|NA|TRBV29-1|NA
TGCAGCATTATCAAACCGGGAGCAGGGGGGACCCAGTACTTC
CSIIKPGAGGTQYF
>TRBJ2-7|few|TRBV11-2|TRBD2
TGTGCCAGCAGCTTAAGTAGCGGGAGTGTCTACGAGCAGTACTTC
CASSLSSGSVYEQYF
>TRBJ2-2|NA|TRBV4-2|NA
TGTGCCAGCAGACAAGGGGCTGCCGAGGAACTGTTTTTT
CASRQGAAEELFF
>TRBJ2-1|NA|TRBV11-3|NA
TGTGGCAACAGCTTAGAGTTCGGCGGGCTTTCCTACAATGAGCAGTTCTTC
CGNSLEFGGLSYNEQFF
>TRBJ2-7|many|TRBV5-5|NA
TGTGCCAGCACCCTAACAGGTTCAGCGCTCTCCTACGAGCAGTACTTC
CASTLTGSALSYEQYF
>TRBJ1-3|NA|TRBV28|NA
TGTGCCAACAGTTCCGTTGGGTACTCTGGAAACACCATATATTTT
CANSSVGYSGNTIYF
>TRBJ1-5|NA|TRBV11-2|NA
TGTGCCAGCAGACCCTCTGCGACAAGCACAGATACGCAGCATTTT
CASRPSATSTDTQHF
>TRBJ1-3|NA|TRBV30|NA
TGTACCTGGACAACTTTCTCTGGAAACACCATATATTTT
CTWTTFSGNTIYF
>TRBJ1-2|once|TRBV29-1|NA
TGTGGGGGTCTCGGTGATTCGTCTGGCTACATCTTC
CGGLGDSSGYIF
>TRBJ2-7|once|TRBV28|NA
TGTGCCAGCAGTTGCTCCGAGCCGTACGAGCAGTACTTC
CASSCSEPYEQYF
>TRBJ2-7|NA|TRBV6-1|TRBD1
TGTGCCAGCAGTTTTAAAATTGGGACAGGGACCTCCCACGAGCAGTGCTTC
CASSFKIGTGTSHEQCF
>TRBJ1-1|NA|TRBV11-2|NA
TGTGTCAGCGGTTTTCATGGTGGGACTGAAGCTTTCTTT
CVSGFHGGTEAFF
>TRBJ2-2|NA|TRBV10-1|NA
TGCGCCAGCAGTCTCTGGAACACCGGGGAGTTGATTTTT
CASSLWNTGELIF
>TRBJ2-3|NA|TRBV11-2|TRBD2
TGTGCCAGCAAGTTGGTCCCAGCGGGAGAGGCAGATGCGCAGTATTTT
CASKLVPAGEADAQYF